These T cell receptor beta chains were read from a single sample in a study of T-cell reconstitution after alpha-beta-depleted transplantation in children. TCRdb re-called the PCR reads through MiXCR, storing one row per CDR3 protein. The sample carries hundreds of thousands of distinct CDR3 sequences, approximately 15% recorded once. This sample comprised PBMCs, mostly from graft donor cells, obtained 360 days after TCRalphabeta/CD19-depleted stem cell transplant. The source of these receptors is a male patient younger than 18 who had a stem cell transplant for acute lymphoblastic leukemia, so the T cells may come from the graft donor. Both conserved end residues are part of each CDR3. Each record gives: V gene, clone size, CDR3 length, D gene, J gene, CDR3 DNA, CDR3 protein. The D gene is left open where the match is weak. Only some rows state a clone size, as once, few, many or a class for expanded clones.

v_gene: TRBV29-1; abundance: -; len: 9; d_gene: -; j_gene: TRBJ2-1; CDR3nt: TGCAGCGTTGAGGTGGGGCAGCTCTTC; CDR3aa: CSVEVGQLF
v_gene: TRBV29-1; abundance: few; len: 15; d_gene: -; j_gene: TRBJ1-1; CDR3nt: TGCAGCGTTGAGCGCAGGGGCAGGGAGAACACTGAAGCTTTCTTT; CDR3aa: CSVERRGRENTEAFF
v_gene: TRBV7-8; abundance: -; len: 15; d_gene: TRBD1; j_gene: TRBJ2-1; CDR3nt: TGTGCCAGCAGCAAAGCCGGGACAGGGACGAATGAGCAGTTCTTC; CDR3aa: CASSKAGTGTNEQFF
v_gene: TRBV9; abundance: -; len: 14; d_gene: TRBD1; j_gene: TRBJ1-2; CDR3nt: TGTGCCAGCAGCTCCCGGACAGGGGGCGATGGCTACACCTTC; CDR3aa: CASSSRTGGDGYTF
v_gene: TRBV20-1; abundance: few; len: 13; d_gene: TRBD2; j_gene: TRBJ2-7; CDR3nt: TGCAGTGCCCCTCCGGGACTAGCCTACGAGCAGTACTTC; CDR3aa: CSAPPGLAYEQYF
v_gene: TRBV12-3/TRBV12-4; abundance: many; len: 15; d_gene: -; j_gene: TRBJ2-1; CDR3nt: TGTGCCAGCAGTTTTTCGGGGACTGGCCCCAATGAGCAGTTCTTC; CDR3aa: CASSFSGTGPNEQFF
v_gene: TRBV15; abundance: few; len: 16; d_gene: TRBD1; j_gene: TRBJ2-1; CDR3nt: TGTGCCACCAGCAGAGGAGACAGGGGGCCCTACAATGAGCAGTTCTTC; CDR3aa: CATSRGDRGPYNEQFF
v_gene: TRBV7-9; abundance: once; len: 15; d_gene: TRBD1; j_gene: TRBJ1-2; CDR3nt: TGTGCCAGCAGCTCAAACGTACAGGGGAGAGAGGGCTACACCTTC; CDR3aa: CASSSNVQGREGYTF
v_gene: TRBV11-1; abundance: -; len: 15; d_gene: -; j_gene: TRBJ2-7; CDR3nt: TGTGCCAGCAGGCCCTTGGGCGGGCTGTCCTACGAGCAGTACTTC; CDR3aa: CASRPLGGLSYEQYF
v_gene: TRBV5-1; abundance: -; len: 16; d_gene: -; j_gene: TRBJ2-5; CDR3nt: TGCGCCAGCAGCTTGATTGAGCGGAGGGGCCAAGAGACCCAGTACTTC; CDR3aa: CASSLIERRGQETQYF
v_gene: TRBV6-6; abundance: -; len: 13; d_gene: -; j_gene: TRBJ2-5; CDR3nt: TGTGCCAGCAGGCGACTAAGACAAGAGACCCAGTACTTC; CDR3aa: CASRRLRQETQYF
v_gene: TRBV20-1; abundance: -; len: 14; d_gene: TRBD1; j_gene: TRBJ2-5; CDR3nt: TGCAGTACAAAGCCGGGACAGGGTCAAGAGACCCAGTACTTC; CDR3aa: CSTKPGQGQETQYF
v_gene: TRBV29-1; abundance: -; len: 14; d_gene: TRBD2; j_gene: TRBJ2-1; CDR3nt: TGCAGCGTTGAAGATCGCCTCTCTAGCGGGAGCCTGTTCTTC; CDR3aa: CSVEDRLSSGSLFF
v_gene: TRBV29-1; abundance: many; len: 10; d_gene: -; j_gene: TRBJ2-7; CDR3nt: TGCAGCGTGGCTGACTACGAGCAGTACTTC; CDR3aa: CSVADYEQYF
v_gene: TRBV20-1; abundance: few; len: 17; d_gene: TRBD1; j_gene: TRBJ2-7; CDR3nt: TGCTGTGCTAGAGATGGGTCTGGACAGGACTGGCAACGAGTGCAGTACTTC; CDR3aa: CCARDGSGQDWQRVQYF
v_gene: TRBV2; abundance: -; len: 14; d_gene: -; j_gene: TRBJ1-2; CDR3nt: TGTGCCAGCATGGGGGACTCCCCTAACTATGGCTACACCTTC; CDR3aa: CASMGDSPNYGYTF
v_gene: TRBV9; abundance: -; len: 14; d_gene: TRBD2; j_gene: TRBJ2-3; CDR3nt: TGTGCCAGCAGCCCGAGACTAGCGGAGGATACGCAGTATTTT; CDR3aa: CASSPRLAEDTQYF
v_gene: TRBV7-2; abundance: few; len: 19; d_gene: -; j_gene: TRBJ2-2; CDR3nt: TGTGCCAGCAGCTTAGCCGGCAGGGAAAGGACCTCGAACACCGGGGAGCTGTTTTTT; CDR3aa: CASSLAGRERTSNTGELFF
v_gene: TRBV4-1; abundance: -; len: 13; d_gene: -; j_gene: TRBJ2-5; CDR3nt: TGCGCCAGCAGCCAAGGTCCGGTTGGTACCCAGTACTTC; CDR3aa: CASSQGPVGTQYF
v_gene: TRBV5-1; abundance: few; len: 15; d_gene: TRBD1; j_gene: TRBJ2-5; CDR3nt: TGCGCCAGCAGCCCCTTGAAGGGGGCTAGGGAGACCCAGTACTTC; CDR3aa: CASSPLKGARETQYF
v_gene: TRBV12-3/TRBV12-4; abundance: few; len: 17; d_gene: TRBD2; j_gene: TRBJ2-7; CDR3nt: TGTGCCAGCAGTGGAGGGACTAGCGGGAGAAGCTCCTACGAGCAGTACTTC; CDR3aa: CASSGGTSGRSSYEQYF
v_gene: TRBV20-1; abundance: few; len: 15; d_gene: TRBD1; j_gene: TRBJ1-4; CDR3nt: TGCAGTGCTAGAGACACCGGGACAGGGGGGGAAAAACTGTTTTTT; CDR3aa: CSARDTGTGGEKLFF
v_gene: TRBV11-2; abundance: -; len: 19; d_gene: -; j_gene: TRBJ2-2; CDR3nt: TGTGCCAGCAGCTTACCCACTCTTTTGTCATTCGCGAACACCGGGGAGCTGTTTTTT; CDR3aa: CASSLPTLLSFANTGELFF
v_gene: TRBV28; abundance: few; len: 13; d_gene: -; j_gene: TRBJ1-1; CDR3nt: TGTGCCAGCTCCTATGTCAGGCGGGGTGAAGCTTTCTTT; CDR3aa: CASSYVRRGEAFF
v_gene: TRBV9; abundance: few; len: 13; d_gene: -; j_gene: TRBJ1-2; CDR3nt: TGTGCCAGCAGCGTATCATTGGGATATGGCTACACCTTC; CDR3aa: CASSVSLGYGYTF
v_gene: TRBV15; abundance: -; len: 13; d_gene: -; j_gene: TRBJ2-3; CDR3nt: TGTGCCACCAGCAGAGATCCCCTAGATACGCAGTATTTT; CDR3aa: CATSRDPLDTQYF
v_gene: TRBV10-3; abundance: -; len: 14; d_gene: TRBD2; j_gene: TRBJ2-5; CDR3nt: TGTGCCATCAGCCTGGGGGGGGTCCAAGAGACCCAGTACTTC; CDR3aa: CAISLGGVQETQYF
v_gene: TRBV5-1; abundance: -; len: 13; d_gene: -; j_gene: TRBJ2-7; CDR3nt: TGCGCCAGCAGGCGTCCGGAGACCTACGAGCAGTACTTC; CDR3aa: CASRRPETYEQYF
v_gene: TRBV4-1; abundance: -; len: 18; d_gene: TRBD2; j_gene: TRBJ2-5; CDR3nt: TGCGCCAGCAGCCAAGATCGACTAGCGGGAGGGTCCACAGAGACCCAGTACTTC; CDR3aa: CASSQDRLAGGSTETQYF
v_gene: TRBV25-1; abundance: few; len: 13; d_gene: -; j_gene: TRBJ2-1; CDR3nt: TGTGCCAGCAGTGCTCAGACAGCCAATGAGCAGTTCTTC; CDR3aa: CASSAQTANEQFF
v_gene: TRBV12-3/TRBV12-4; abundance: few; len: 14; d_gene: TRBD2; j_gene: TRBJ2-1; CDR3nt: TGTGCCAGCAGTCAGACTAGCGGGTGGAATGAGCAGTTCTTC; CDR3aa: CASSQTSGWNEQFF
v_gene: TRBV5-1; abundance: -; len: 15; d_gene: TRBD2; j_gene: TRBJ2-3; CDR3nt: TGCGCCAGCAGCGTTGGACTAGCGGGTTCAGATACGCAGTATTTT; CDR3aa: CASSVGLAGSDTQYF
v_gene: TRBV6-1; abundance: -; len: 17; d_gene: TRBD2; j_gene: TRBJ2-2; CDR3nt: TGTGCCAGCCATCCCGGGGACGGGAGGGGGGCCACCGGGGAGCTGTTTTTT; CDR3aa: CASHPGDGRGATGELFF
v_gene: TRBV27; abundance: few; len: 14; d_gene: -; j_gene: TRBJ2-1; CDR3nt: TGTGCCAGCCTTTCAGGGAGCTCCTACAATGAGCAGTTCTTC; CDR3aa: CASLSGSSYNEQFF
v_gene: TRBV10-3; abundance: many; len: 11; d_gene: -; j_gene: TRBJ2-7; CDR3nt: TGTGCCATCAGCCCGGCCTACGAGCAGTACTTC; CDR3aa: CAISPAYEQYF
v_gene: TRBV4-1; abundance: -; len: 13; d_gene: TRBD1; j_gene: TRBJ2-1; CDR3nt: TGCGCCAGCAGCCCAACGGACAGGGGGCGCCAGTTCTTC; CDR3aa: CASSPTDRGRQFF
v_gene: TRBV12-3/TRBV12-4; abundance: few; len: 15; d_gene: TRBD2; j_gene: TRBJ2-1; CDR3nt: TGTGCCAGCAGTTTTTGGACTAGCGCCTTCAATGAGCAGTTCTTC; CDR3aa: CASSFWTSAFNEQFF
v_gene: TRBV20-1; abundance: few; len: 12; d_gene: -; j_gene: TRBJ2-3; CDR3nt: TGCAGTGCAACCCCCGGGAGCCGTACGCAGTATTTT; CDR3aa: CSATPGSRTQYF
v_gene: TRBV20-1; abundance: many; len: 16; d_gene: TRBD2; j_gene: TRBJ2-3; CDR3nt: TGCAGTGCTAGTGGGACTAGCGGGAGGATCACAGATACGCAGTATTTT; CDR3aa: CSASGTSGRITDTQYF
v_gene: TRBV29-1; abundance: few; len: 13; d_gene: TRBD1; j_gene: TRBJ2-1; CDR3nt: TGCAGCGTCCCAGCCCCCCCGTCACAGGGGGAGTTCTTC; CDR3aa: CSVPAPPSQGEFF
v_gene: TRBV27; abundance: -; len: 15; d_gene: TRBD1; j_gene: TRBJ2-7; CDR3nt: TGTGCCAGCAGTTTATGGACAGGGACCATATACGAGCAGTACTTC; CDR3aa: CASSLWTGTIYEQYF
v_gene: TRBV10-3; abundance: -; len: 14; d_gene: -; j_gene: TRBJ2-3; CDR3nt: TGTGCCATCAGTGAACCGGGAAACGCAGATACGCAGTATTTT; CDR3aa: CAISEPGNADTQYF
v_gene: TRBV24-1; abundance: few; len: 16; d_gene: TRBD1; j_gene: TRBJ2-1; CDR3nt: TGTGCCACCAGTGATCCTAGGGGGCCCACTTACAATGAGCAGTTCTTC; CDR3aa: CATSDPRGPTYNEQFF
v_gene: TRBV9; abundance: -; len: 16; d_gene: -; j_gene: TRBJ2-3; CDR3nt: TGTGCCAGCAGCGTAGTTGGCAGGGGGGGCGCAGATACGCAGTATTTT; CDR3aa: CASSVVGRGGADTQYF
v_gene: TRBV7-9; abundance: -; len: 15; d_gene: -; j_gene: TRBJ2-7; CDR3nt: TGTGCCAGCAGCTTAGTCGCGGGCCCCGGGAACGAGCAGTACTTC; CDR3aa: CASSLVAGPGNEQYF
v_gene: TRBV5-1; abundance: few; len: 17; d_gene: -; j_gene: TRBJ1-1; CDR3nt: TGCGCCAGCAGCCCGGTGAAGGCTTACTCTTTGAACACTGAAGCTTTCTTT; CDR3aa: CASSPVKAYSLNTEAFF
v_gene: TRBV19; abundance: few; len: 16; d_gene: -; j_gene: TRBJ1-2; CDR3nt: TGTGCCAGTACCCCCTCGGGAGAGGGGTTCACCTATGGCTACACCTTC; CDR3aa: CASTPSGEGFTYGYTF
v_gene: TRBV20-1; abundance: many; len: 13; d_gene: -; j_gene: TRBJ2-7; CDR3nt: TGCAGTGCTGAAGGTCGAAGCTCCTACGAGCAGTACTTC; CDR3aa: CSAEGRSSYEQYF
v_gene: TRBV2; abundance: -; len: 14; d_gene: TRBD1; j_gene: TRBJ1-1; CDR3nt: TGTGCCAGCAGTGAACCCGGACAGGGCACTGAAGCTTTCTTT; CDR3aa: CASSEPGQGTEAFF
v_gene: TRBV12-3/TRBV12-4; abundance: few; len: 18; d_gene: TRBD2; j_gene: TRBJ2-7; CDR3nt: TGTGCCAGCAGCGGACACCCGGGACTAGCGGGAGGGGACTACGAGCAGTACTTC; CDR3aa: CASSGHPGLAGGDYEQYF
v_gene: TRBV16; abundance: many; len: 16; d_gene: -; j_gene: TRBJ1-1; CDR3nt: TGTGCCAGCAGCCGAAACCCGGGACAACGGGACACTGAAGCTTTCTTT; CDR3aa: CASSRNPGQRDTEAFF
v_gene: TRBV7-9; abundance: few; len: 15; d_gene: TRBD1; j_gene: TRBJ2-1; CDR3nt: TGTGCCAGCAGCTTATCGTCTGGGACAGGAGAATGGCAGTTCTTC; CDR3aa: CASSLSSGTGEWQFF
v_gene: TRBV29-1; abundance: many; len: 14; d_gene: TRBD1; j_gene: TRBJ2-7; CDR3nt: TGCAGCGTTGAAGATGGGGACAGAGCCTACGAGCAGTACTTC; CDR3aa: CSVEDGDRAYEQYF
v_gene: TRBV5-5; abundance: many; len: 13; d_gene: -; j_gene: TRBJ2-4; CDR3nt: TGTGCCAGCAGCTTGGCAGGGTCCGGCATTCAGTACTTC; CDR3aa: CASSLAGSGIQYF